Below are 13 T cell receptor beta chains sequenced from a single sample in a study of identical twins. TCRdb re-called the 5' RACE reads through MiXCR, storing one row per CDR3 protein. The data contain nearly 650,000 distinct CDR3 sequences, just over 7% of them singletons. These records were also assigned to another study, of yellow fever vaccine responses in identical twins.

Material: PBMCs. These TCRs come from a woman aged 18-30 years in good health.

This clonotype was found a few times. The chain recombines TRBV20-1 with TRBJ1-2, with D unclear. Germline lookup yields CDR1 DFQATT and CDR2 SNEGSKA (reference sequence). Trimming took 4 bases from V and 2 from J, leaving 8 bases between them. The CDR3 loop spans 12 amino acids. The CDR3 nucleotides are TGCAGTGCTACGGACCGGAACTATGGCTACACCTTC. It codes for CSATDRNYGYTF.

The chain combines TRBV7-9 with TRBJ2-2; no reliable D call. V was clipped by 1 base and J by 4 bases, with 10 bases between them. The CDR3 is 15 amino acids. Germline V gene lookup returns CDR1 SEHNR and CDR2 FQNEAQ (reference sequence). The CDR3 DNA sequence: TGTGCCAGCAGCTTAGGGCAGCCGACCACCGGGGAGCTGTTTTTT. Protein product: CASSLGQPTTGELFF.

The V gene is TRBV6-5, the J gene TRBJ2-1; D is ambiguous. V dropped 0 bases and J dropped 7 bases, with 10 bases sitting between them. The germline CDR1 and CDR2 sequences are MNHEY and SVGAGI. CDR3 length: 14 amino acids. The CDR3 loop is CASSYSDHSNEQFF. DNA of the CDR3: TGTGCCAGCAGTTACTCGGACCATTCTAATGAGCAGTTCTTC.

This clonotype was found a few times. The rearrangement uses TRBV5-1 and TRBJ2-4; 9 bases are shared with TRBD1. Germline lookup yields CDR1 SGHRS and CDR2 YFSETQ. The ends lost 4 bases at V and 5 bases at J; junction bases unmatched: 16. This CDR3 is 18 amino acids long. The CDR3: CASSRARQGEIIENIQYF. The CDR3 DNA reads as TGCGCCAGCAGCCGAGCCCGACAGGGGGAAATTATTGAAAACATTCAGTACTTC.

This clonotype has a handful of counts. The chain carries TRBV5-6 and TRBJ2-5; the D gene is possibly TRBD2 (5 bases). This CDR3 has 13 amino acids. Trimming left V 1 base short and J 5 bases short, with 9 bases between. Germline CDR1 is SGHDT and CDR2 is YYEEEE. This CDR3 is CASSLTSWETQYF. Here the CDR3 DNA reads TGTGCCAGCAGCTTGACTAGTTGGGAGACCCAGTACTTC.

This clonotype was seen a handful of times. The rearrangement joins TRBV20-1 to TRBJ1-1; D is undetermined. V was cut by 2 bases and J by 5 bases, with 12 bases left in between. This CDR3 contains 13 residues. Looked up from germline, CDR1 is DFQATT and CDR2 is SNEGSKA (reference sequence). DNA for the CDR3: TGCAGTGCTAGACCACGGTCAAGAACTGAAGCTTTCTTT. It encodes CSARPRSRTEAFF.

This clonotype was observed at least ten times. The rearrangement joins TRBV20-1 to TRBJ2-3; TRBD2 matches at 10 bases. Germline values: CDR1 DFQATT, CDR2 SNEGSKA (reference sequence). V trimming: 3 bases; J trimming: 2 bases; junction bases outside the gene matches: 8. The CDR3 has 16 residues. CDR3 in DNA: TGCAGTGCTAGTCCCGTTCTAGCGGGAGCCACAGATACGCAGTATTTT. Translating gives CSASPVLAGATDTQYF.

V gene TRBV29-1 combines with J gene TRBJ1-2; 9 bases align to TRBD1. Germline V lookup: CDR1 SQVTM, CDR2 ANQGSEA. This CDR3 spans 14 amino acids. V was pared by 2 bases and J by 5 bases, with 6 bases of the junction left unmatched. The CDR3 nucleotides are TGCAGCGTTGAAATTATGGGACAGGGTTATGGCTACACCTTC. Protein product: CSVEIMGQGYGYTF.

This clonotype was seen at least ten times. This chain joins TRBV29-1 and TRBJ1-4, with 7 bases lining up with TRBD1. In germline, CDR1 is SQVTM, CDR2 ANQGSEA. CDR3 length: 14 amino acids. The junction had 6 bases not matched to a gene; V was cut back by 1 base and J by 7 bases. CDR3 sequence (DNA): TGCAGCGTTGAAGTTGCAGGGGGACCTGAAAAACTGTTTTTT. This gives the protein CSVEVAGGPEKLFF.

The chain joins TRBV20-1 to TRBJ1-2; perhaps TRBD1 as D (5 bases). The V and J ends lost 6 bases and 3 bases respectively, with 11 bases between them. CDR3 length: 12 residues. Germline V gene sequence: CDR1 DFQATT, CDR2 SNEGSKA (reference sequence). CDR3 nucleotides: TGCAGTGCCAGACCAGGGTACTATGGCTACACCTTC. This gives the protein CSARPGYYGYTF.

This clonotype has only a few counts. The J gene is TRBJ2-5, the V gene TRBV12-3 or TRBV12-4; 7 nucleotides line up with TRBD2. This CDR3 is 15 amino acids long. The ends lost 6 bases at V and 0 bases at J; junction bases unmatched: 7. CDR3 amino acids: CASSPVGGNQETQYF. As DNA, the CDR3 is TGTGCCAGCAGCCCCGTCGGGGGGAACCAAGAGACCCAGTACTTC.

The rearrangement joins TRBV20-1 to TRBJ2-7, with a tentative D call TRBD2 (5 bases). V was trimmed by 6 bases and J by 1 base, leaving 19 bases between them. The V gene's germline CDR1 is DFQATT and CDR2 SNEGSKA (reference sequence). This CDR3 is 15 amino acids long. The CDR3 loop is CSAIKRDTGSYEQYF. CDR3 nucleotide sequence: TGCAGTGCCATCAAAAGAGATACGGGGTCCTACGAGCAGTACTTC.

J is TRBJ2-1 and V is TRBV6-4, with 12 bases identical to TRBD1. Germline loops: CDR1 MRHNA, CDR2 SNTAGT. The CDR3 contains 19 residues. Trimming removed 0 bases from V and 0 bases from J; junction bases left unmatched: 6. The CDR3 protein is CASSDSGTGGFSSYNEQFF. As DNA, the CDR3 is TGTGCCAGCAGTGACTCCGGGACAGGGGGCTTTAGCTCCTACAATGAGCAGTTCTTC.